These 15 T cell receptor beta chains were all obtained from the same sample, sequenced in a study of PD-1 blockade in classical Hodgkin lymphoma. Each of the patients experienced relapse following autologous stem cell transplantation, and their brentuximab vedotin exposure differed. The protocol was immunoSEQ multiplex PCR, while the TCRdb copy is restricted to in-frame clones and leaves out a portion. The data show some 96,000 clones, around nine tenths seen once. The sample consisted of peripheral blood mononuclear cells (PBMCs), taken at baseline. The receptors were gathered from a human donor with classical Hodgkin lymphoma.

The count of this clone is one. The CDR3 region has the DNA TGTGCCAGCAGCTTAGATCTTACCCTGACCGGGGAGCTGTTTTTT. Residues: CASSLDLTLTGELFF. The rearrangement joins TRBV11-2 to TRBJ2-2; D remains ambiguous. The CDR3 totals 15 residues. The V end was cut by 0 bases, the J end by 5 bases, with 10 bases between. Germline V lookup: CDR1 SGHAT, CDR2 FQNNGV.

The gene calls are TRBV27 and TRBJ2-3; D is undetermined. CDR3 size: 14 residues. With 2 bases removed from V and 1 base from J, the gap between germline ends came to 7 bases. Germline V gives CDR1 MNHEY, CDR2 SMNVEV (reference sequence). The CDR3 region has the DNA TGTGCCAGCAGTTTAGGAGCCGGCACAGATACGCAGTATTTT. Its translation is CASSLGAGTDTQYF.

This chain connects TRBV4-1 to TRBJ2-1; no clear D. CDR1 is MGHRA and CDR2 is YSYEKL in the germline V gene. The V gene lost 1 base and the J gene lost 3 bases, with 13 bases spanning the gap. The CDR3 totals 16 residues. CDR3 nucleotides: TGCGCCAGCAGCCAAGTCAATCTAGTAAGCTACAATGAGCAGTTCTTC. Translated: CASSQVNLVSYNEQFF.

J is TRBJ2-2 and V is TRBV7-9; D gene uncertain. This CDR3 has 16 amino acids. Per germline, CDR1 SEHNR and CDR2 FQNEAQ (reference sequence). The ends were cut back, 8 bases at V and 5 bases at J, with 21 bases in the middle. CDR3 residues: CASWRRVASRTGELFF. The CDR3 coding sequence is TGTGCCAGCTGGCGGAGAGTAGCTTCCAGAACCGGGGAGCTGTTTTTT.

This clone was found once. The CDR3 loop is CASSIAGGTSGPKAYNEQFF. The CDR3 DNA reads TGTGCCAGTAGTATAGCGGGGGGGACTAGCGGGCCCAAGGCCTACAATGAGCAGTTCTTC. This chain connects TRBV19 to TRBJ2-1; TRBD2 aligns across 12 bases. This CDR3 has 20 residues. The junction had 12 bases not matched to a gene; V was cut back by 1 base and J by 2 bases. Per germline, CDR1 LNHDA and CDR2 SQIVND (reference sequence).

The chain employs TRBV19 and TRBJ2-7; 7 positions agree with TRBD2. V shed 7 bases, J shed 3 bases, and the junction held 18 bases outside the gene matches. Germline V gene sequence: CDR1 LNHDA, CDR2 SQIVND (reference sequence). The CDR3 length is 17 residues. The CDR3 reads CASTRGGSTSMGYEQYF. In DNA form, the CDR3 reads TGTGCCAGTACCCGTGGTGGTTCGACTAGCATGGGCTACGAGCAGTACTTC.

This chain links TRBV30 with TRBJ2-3; D is unclear. The CDR3 sequence is 13 residues long. Trimming took off 2 bases at V and 4 bases at J, with 10 bases between the two ends. Per germline, CDR1 GTSNPN and CDR2 SVGIG (reference sequence). CDR3 residues: CAWSIGLADTQYF. As DNA, the CDR3 is TGTGCCTGGAGTATAGGGTTGGCAGATACGCAGTATTTT.

This chain connects TRBV16 to TRBJ2-7; the match to TRBD1 covers 8 bases. Germline V lookup: CDR1 KGHSY, CDR2 FQNENV. The CDR3 runs 16 residues. The trim removed 0 bases at V and 2 bases at J, leaving 6 bases unmatched. CDR3 protein: CASSQSIGQGPYEQYF. The CDR3 DNA follows: TGTGCCAGCAGCCAATCGATTGGACAGGGCCCCTACGAGCAGTACTTC.

The CDR3 DNA sequence: TGTGCCAGCAGGAAGGGGACAGAACGAGAAGCTTTCTTT. This translates into CASRKGTEREAFF. The rearrangement links TRBV7-9 to TRBJ1-1; 7 bases are a match to TRBD1. Germline V gives CDR1 SEHNR, CDR2 FQNEAQ (reference sequence). The CDR3 totals 13 residues. V was pared by 6 bases and J by 8 bases, with 9 bases of the junction left unmatched.

The chain carries TRBV6-5 and TRBJ2-7; 7 nucleotides agree with TRBD2. Trimming cost V 8 bases and J 5 bases; bases outside gene matches: 12. The CDR3 has 14 amino acids. Per the germline V gene, CDR1 is MNHEY and CDR2 is SVGAGI. The CDR3 spells CASRLDGLGDEQYF. The CDR3 DNA is TGTGCCAGCCGCCTGGACGGACTAGGGGACGAGCAGTACTTC.

The J gene is TRBJ2-2, the V gene TRBV28; a possible D gene is TRBD1 (6 bases). Germline V gene data show CDR1 as MDHEN and CDR2 as SYDVKM. CDR3 length: 15 residues. V was trimmed by 3 bases and J by 1 base, leaving 9 bases between them. CDR3 DNA: TGTGCCAGCAGTTTGACAGGCTTGAACACCGGGGAGCTGTTTTTT. Its protein product is CASSLTGLNTGELFF.

V is TRBV29-1 and J is TRBJ2-7; D is unclear. The V end was cut by 2 bases, the J end by 2 bases, with 10 bases between. The germline CDR1 and CDR2 sequences are SQVTM and ANQGSEA. This CDR3 region has 13 residues. Here the CDR3 DNA reads TGCAGCGTTGAACCCCGGAATACCTACGAGCAGTACTTC. It translates to CSVEPRNTYEQYF.

The chain combines TRBV29-1 with TRBJ2-7; D gene uncertain. Trimming shortened V by 1 base and J by 3 bases, and 4 bases separated the two germline ends. The CDR3 loop spans 11 amino acids. Germline CDR1 and CDR2: SQVTM and ANQGSEA. CDR3 residues: CSVEVNYEQYF. The CDR3 DNA reads as TGCAGCGTTGAAGTAAACTACGAGCAGTACTTC.

J is TRBJ1-2 and V is TRBV28; no clear D. Trimming took 5 bases from V and 4 from J, leaving 5 bases between them. From germline, CDR1 is MDHEN and CDR2 SYDVKM. This CDR3 is 11 amino acids long. The chain's CDR3 is CASSGSYGYTF. The CDR3 DNA reads as TGTGCCAGCAGTGGTTCCTATGGCTACACCTTC.

The chain employs TRBV28 and TRBJ1-3; D uncertain. The CDR3 loop spans 15 amino acids. Germline V lookup: CDR1 MDHEN, CDR2 SYDVKM. V shed 3 bases and J shed 0 bases, with 9 bases lying between them. The CDR3 sequence: CASSFNLLSGNTIYF. The CDR3 DNA sequence: TGTGCCAGCAGTTTTAACTTACTCTCTGGAAACACCATATATTTT.